These 21 T cell receptor beta chains were all obtained from the same sample, sequenced in a study of early T cells in non-severe SARS-CoV-2 infection. From the 5' RACE reads, TCRdb called clonotypes with MiXCR, one entry per CDR3 protein. This table holds roughly 54,000 distinct CDR3 sequences, roughly 5.9% found once. Sequenced: whole blood. These receptors all come from an adult who was a healthcare worker with PCR-confirmed SARS-CoV-2 infection or an uninfected control (not recorded which).

This clonotype was found many times. The gene calls are TRBV20-1 and TRBJ2-1, with 11 bases identical to TRBD2. The CDR3 totals 16 residues. V shed 5 bases, J shed 0 bases, and the junction held 6 bases outside the gene matches. Germline V CDR1 and CDR2: DFQATT, SNEGSKA (reference sequence). The CDR3 coding sequence is TGCAGTGCTGAGGGACTAGCGGCAAGCTCCTACAATGAGCAGTTCTTC. Amino acids: CSAEGLAASSYNEQFF.

There are many counts of this clonotype. This sequence joins TRBV20-1 and TRBJ1-2; unclear D gene. The germline V gene has CDR1 DFQATT and CDR2 SNEGSKA (reference sequence). Trimming removed 0 bases at V and 4 bases at J, with 9 bases between. This CDR3 region has 13 residues. The CDR3 loop is CSARDLGTYGYTF. The CDR3 DNA is TGCAGTGCTAGAGATCTAGGCACCTATGGCTACACCTTC.

There are many counts of this clonotype. The chain uses TRBV12-5 and TRBJ2-1, with 10 bases that match TRBD2. Germline V gives CDR1 LGHNT, CDR2 FRNRAP. The CDR3 covers 13 residues. The V and J ends lost 4 bases and 9 bases, in that order; junction bases with no gene match: 3. In nucleotides, the CDR3 is TGTGCTAGTGGTTCCCGACTAGCGGGTGAGCAGTTCTTC. Translation gives CASGSRLAGEQFF. The full variable domain, with the rest looked up from reference TRBV12-5 and TRBJ2-1, is DARVTQTPRHKVTEMGQEVTMRCQPILGHNTVFWYRQTMMQGLELLAYFRNRAPLDDSGMPKDRFSAEMPDATLATLKIQPSEPRDSAVYFCASGSRLAGEQFFGPGTRLTVL.

This clonotype was seen ten or more times. The chain couples TRBV18 to TRBJ2-3, with D possibly TRBD2 on 6 matching bases. The germline CDR1 and CDR2 sequences are KGHSH and LQKENI. The CDR3 totals 17 residues. V was pared by 8 bases and J by 9 bases, with 30 bases between. CDR3 sequence: CASTGDTGFGPGDTQYF. The CDR3 coding sequence is TGTGCCAGCACCGGTGACACCGGATTTGGACCGGGGGACACGCAGTATTTT.

This clonotype has ten or more counts. The chain is built from TRBV5-6 and TRBJ2-7; D may correspond to TRBD1 or TRBD2 (5 bases each). The CDR3 is 13 residues long. Germline V gives CDR1 SGHDT, CDR2 YYEEEE. V gave up 0 bases and J gave up 2 bases, with 6 bases separating them. The CDR3 DNA sequence: TGTGCCAGCAGCTTGGGGGGACCCTACGAGCAGTACTTC. It translates to CASSLGGPYEQYF.

This clonotype came up many times. The CDR3 loop is CASSVRPTGSNTEAFF. CDR3 in DNA: TGTGCCAGCAGCGTCCGACCGACAGGATCGAACACTGAAGCTTTCTTT. This chain connects TRBV9 to TRBJ1-1; tentatively, D is TRBD1 (6 bases). The CDR3 is 16 residues long. Trimming shortened V by 2 bases and J by 1 base, and 15 bases separated the two germline ends. Germline lookup yields CDR1 SGDLS and CDR2 YYNGEE.

This clonotype was found many times. This chain connects TRBV9 to TRBJ2-3; TRBD1 is a possible D gene (6 bases). V dropped 2 bases and J dropped 3 bases, with 10 bases sitting between them. The CDR3 is 14 residues long. Germline lookup yields CDR1 SGDLS and CDR2 YYNGEE. CDR3 region: CASSVIGGTDTQYF. In DNA form, the CDR3 reads TGTGCCAGCAGCGTGATAGGGGGAACAGATACGCAGTATTTT.

Only a few counts were recorded for this clonotype. The chain has TRBV15 and TRBJ2-7; maybe TRBD1 (6 bases). The length of the CDR3 is 15 residues. Trimming pared 3 bases from V and 2 bases from J, leaving 14 bases between. CDR1 is LNHNV, CDR2 YYDKDF, per germline (reference sequence). The DNA for the CDR3 is TGTGCCACCAGCAGGAACTTCGGACAGCCCTACGAGCAGTACTTC. Translated, it gives CATSRNFGQPYEQYF.

This clonotype was counted many times. The CDR3, as DNA: TGTGCCAGCAGCCAAGAGTCAGGACATACCTCTGGAAACACCATATATTTT. Protein sequence: CASSQESGHTSGNTIYF. J is TRBJ1-3 and V is TRBV4-2, with D possibly matching TRBD1 (5 bases). Germline-derived CDR1 and CDR2 are LGHNA and YNFKEQ. The V end lost 0 bases, the J end lost 0 bases, and 12 bases lay between the germline ends. The CDR3 length is 17 residues.

This clonotype has at least ten counts. The V gene is TRBV27, the J gene TRBJ2-2; TRBD1 aligns across 10 bases. Germline V gives CDR1 MNHEY, CDR2 SMNVEV (reference sequence). The V gene end was trimmed by 6 bases and the J gene end by 6 bases; junction bases not matched to a gene: 4. This CDR3 is 14 amino acids long. The CDR3 sequence: CASRTGQGSGELFF. CDR3 sequence (DNA): TGTGCCAGCAGAACGGGACAGGGGTCCGGGGAGCTGTTTTTT.

The sample holds many counts of this clonotype. In DNA form, the CDR3 reads TGTGCCAGCAGCCCACCGGGGACCGCATCACAGCCCCAGCATTTT. Its translation: CASSPPGTASQPQHF. The gene calls are TRBV7-8 and TRBJ1-5; weak D call: TRBD1 (5 bases). Germline CDR1 is SGHVS and CDR2 is FQNEAQ. This CDR3 has 15 residues. Trimming left V 5 bases short and J 7 bases short, with 18 bases between.

This clonotype has ten or more counts. The gene calls are TRBV29-1 and TRBJ1-1, with D possibly being TRBD1 (6 bases). The V gene lost 6 bases and the J gene lost 7 bases, with 21 bases spanning the gap. The V gene's germline CDR1 is SQVTM and CDR2 ANQGSEA. This CDR3 is built from 14 residues. The CDR3 spells CSVIRGPEPYEAFF. CDR3 in DNA: TGCAGCGTGATCAGGGGCCCCGAGCCCTATGAAGCTTTCTTT.

The chain carries TRBV2 and TRBJ2-1; 9 bases match TRBD2. CDR1 and CDR2 from the germline V gene are SNHLY and FYNNEI. This CDR3 has 15 amino acids. V trimming: 6 bases; J trimming: 2 bases; junction bases outside the gene matches: 5. The CDR3 sequence: CASSQGLAAYNEQFF. DNA of the CDR3: TGTGCCAGCAGCCAGGGACTAGCCGCCTACAATGAGCAGTTCTTC.

This clonotype has ten or more counts. V gene TRBV30 combines with J gene TRBJ1-2; no definite D call. Germline CDR1 reads GTSNPN; CDR2 reads SVGIG (reference sequence). The ends were cut back, 7 bases at V and 3 bases at J, with 18 bases in the middle. The CDR3 runs 14 residues. The CDR3 loop reads CAFGDEGEYYGYTF. In DNA form, the CDR3 reads TGTGCCTTCGGCGACGAGGGAGAGTACTATGGCTACACCTTC.

This clonotype was detected ten times or more. The chain combines TRBV7-2 with TRBJ2-1; D gene unclear. From germline, CDR1 is SGHTA and CDR2 FQGNSA. The V end lost 1 base, the J end lost 9 bases, and 16 bases lay between the germline ends. The CDR3 consists of 15 residues. This CDR3 reads CASSLVRLVTGEQFF. CDR3 bases: TGTGCCAGCAGCTTAGTGAGGTTGGTTACGGGTGAGCAGTTCTTC.

This clonotype was counted a few times. The CDR3 DNA sequence: TGTGCCAGCAGCTTAGAGCAGGGGGCCGGGGAGACCCAGTACTTC. This sequence encodes CASSLEQGAGETQYF. The chain has TRBV11-2 and TRBJ2-5; 8 bases agree with TRBD1. Germline V CDR1 and CDR2: SGHAT, FQNNGV. This CDR3 comprises 15 residues. Trimming removed 0 bases from V and 5 bases from J; junction bases left unmatched: 5.

This clonotype has only a few counts. The V call is TRBV19, the J call TRBJ1-2; no definite D call. Germline V lookup: CDR1 LNHDA, CDR2 SQIVND (reference sequence). The CDR3 is made up of 13 amino acids. Trimming cost V 7 bases and J 6 bases, with 15 bases left between them. CDR3 nucleotide sequence: TGTGCCAGTACCATATCCCAGCGTGATGGCTACACCTTC. Encoded protein: CASTISQRDGYTF.

This clonotype was recorded at least ten times. The chain links TRBV7-9 to TRBJ1-2, with D unclear. The length of the CDR3 is 14 residues. The germline V and J ends were trimmed by 5 bases and 0 bases, with 10 bases remaining between them. Germline values: CDR1 SEHNR, CDR2 FQNEAQ (reference sequence). The DNA of the CDR3 is TGTGCCAGCAGCCGCGGAGGGTCTAACTATGGCTACACCTTC. Translating it yields CASSRGGSNYGYTF.

Ten or more counts support this clonotype. This chain joins TRBV20-1 and TRBJ2-1; TRBD2 aligns across 9 bases. CDR3 length equals 14 residues. J was trimmed by 7 bases and V by 5 bases; bases with no gene match: 9. Germline CDR1 and CDR2: DFQATT and SNEGSKA (reference sequence). Written as DNA, the CDR3 is TGCAGTGCTCCTGCTGCGGGAGGGGGGAATGAGCAGTTCTTC. Its translation is CSAPAAGGGNEQFF.

This clonotype was counted at least ten times. The chain has TRBV10-1 and TRBJ2-3; D is possibly TRBD2 (5 bases). The V end lost 6 bases, the J end lost 3 bases, and 13 bases lay between the germline ends. CDR1 is WNHNN and CDR2 is SYGVQD in the germline V gene (reference sequence). The CDR3 runs to 14 residues. The CDR3 DNA is TGCGCCAGCAGCCCGGACTTTGGGACAGATACGCAGTATTTT. It yields the protein CASSPDFGTDTQYF.

About this clonotype: Given a much more abundant clone one base away, this may be a read error. The chain couples TRBV20-1 to TRBJ2-1; the match to TRBD2 covers 12 bases. CDR1 is DFQATT, CDR2 SNEGSKA, per germline (reference sequence). V was clipped by 4 bases and J by 9 bases; unmatched bases: 10. This CDR3 is built from 15 residues. The CDR3 sequence: CSATAASGRVGEQFF. The DNA of the CDR3 is TGCAGTGCTACCGCGGCTAGCGGGAGGGTGGGTGAGCAGTTCTTC.